This T cell receptor (beta chain) came from a study of beta chain features in type 1 diabetes (dated by TCRdb to 2016 to 2019). A note on the overall study: Mean age, gender distribution, total cell number and subset yield did not differ between patients and healthy donors. In the study, recently diagnosed type 1 diabetes patients and matched healthy donors were compared on the TCRB repertoires of their sorted circulating CD4+ T cell subsets. Whereas all 28 donors provided naive and central memory subsets, regulatory and stem cell-like memory subsets were isolated from just 8 patients and roughly 8 healthy donors. Across all samples, roughly 110,000,000 sorted cells were examined, and cell number per subset correlated strongly with RNA yield.

Details on this clone: Its binding antigen is unknown. Base qualities are missing; no much larger clone stands one base away.

The entire isolated RNA was reverse transcribed using the High Capacity cDNA Reverse Transcription Kit, and thus expressed TCRB transcripts were sequenced. Naive, central memory and regulatory T cell samples underwent deep immunoSEQ sequencing, averaging around 3.9 million total reads per sample. Sorted cells were lysed in RLT buffer and RNA was extracted with DNase-treated RNeasy Micro or Mini kits, depending on cell number. To prevent cross-contamination, each cell subset was processed individually, whereas patient and healthy donor samples were processed jointly. TCRB sequences were amplified from cDNA with the immunoSEQ multiplex PCR, producing 87-bp fragments spanning the CDR3 region. Sequencing of the amplicons was done on the Illumina HiSeq platform. As for how the authors treated the data: PCR bias was corrected computationally using synthetic template baselines, and reads within Hamming distance 2 were collapsed, with unmergeable singletons discarded. By aligning reads against IMGT, V, D and J genes, CDR3 length, and insertions or deletions at six rearrangement sites were assigned. Within each subset, clonotype counts were normalized to sorted cell number, and only after that were true diversity and Gini coefficients computed with the tcR R package. The overlap coefficient, calculated on TCRB nucleotide sequences, was used to measure repertoire sharing. Out-of-frame TCRB sequences from naive cells were analyzed to stand in for the pre-selection repertoire. The table was pulled from immuneACCESS by TCRdb, which kept in-frame rearrangements only. Such tables lose some clones; where checked, under half of the loss comes from unresolved V genes, and the rest has no known cause. V, J and clone size are those of that table, while D and trimming were read from the DNA. This sample gives 150,000 to 200,000 clones in total; approximately 62% of them show up just once. Roughly 0.092% of the sample belongs to the ten largest clones.

General conclusions and limits of the study: Shorter templates might have been favored by PCR, but patient and control samples were amplified and corrected together, so both groups would have been affected equally by any skew. Type 1 diabetes patients showed a moderate but significant shortening of TCRB CDR3 length in all four CD4+ subsets. Sequencing cDNA rather than genomic DNA could over-represent highly expressing activated cells, although activation and CD3 levels did not differ between groups. Fewer insertions and more nucleotide deletions at VDJ recombination sites were observed in patients with type 1 diabetes, implying thymic rearrangement abnormalities. Naive, central memory and regulatory TCRB repertoires appeared more similar among patients than among healthy donors. HLA sub-analyses involved small numbers of individuals, so any influence of HLA type on TCRB rearrangement remained unresolved.

The CDR3 spans 14 residues, from the cysteine through the phenylalanine. Only the CDR3 DNA stays, 42 bases, in frame from base 1. CDR1 and CDR2, per the germline V gene, are SGDLS and YYNGEE. Relative to germline, V is 4 bases shorter and J is 5 bases shorter, with 15 bases between their ends. A single peripheral blood draw of approximately 110 mL on average was collected from each donor into heparinised tubes. Naive, central memory, regulatory and stem cell-like memory CD4+ T cells were sorted on a BD FACSAria II using a panel including CD45RO, CCR7, CD25, CD127, CD95 and CD27. Purity was above 95% for every sorted population. PBMCs were isolated immediately by Lymphoprep density gradient centrifugation and stained directly without culture. So that batch effects would be minimized, each experiment stained and sorted samples in pairs, pairing one healthy donor with one patient.

The chain employs TRBV9 and TRBJ2-5; too little of a D gene remains to name it. The TCR sequence derives from a man aged 25-45 years with type 1 diabetes. Sequencing was performed on naive CD4+ T cells from blood. Explained via the paper, the cell subset or site label denotes: true naive CD4+ T cells. The CDR3 corresponds to CASSPLGIGETQYF. The DNA sequence is given as TGTGCCAGCAGCCCCCTGGGGATCGGTGAGACCCAGTACTTC.